This T cell receptor beta chain appears in the sequencing data of a study of T cell responses to AZD1222 COVID-19 vaccine. The J segment lost 7 bases and the V segment lost 4 bases, leaving 2 bases of the junction unmatched. This CDR3 spans 12 amino acids. Germline V CDR1 and CDR2: LGHNA, YSLEER. Produced via immunoSEQ multiplex PCR; TCRdb's table is partial and in-frame only. Here the sample spans around 130,000 clones, 85% to 95% being singletons. The sequencing here drew on peripheral blood, taken on day 0 of AZD1222 vaccination. The gene calls are TRBV4-3 and TRBJ1-1; 8 positions agree with TRBD1. This clonotype originated in an adult in good health. The CDR3 DNA sequence: TGCGCCAGCAGCCCAACAGGGGGTGAAGCTTTCTTT. Translated: CASSPTGGEAFF.